These 14 T cell receptor beta chains came from one sample sequenced in a study of T cells in women clearing cervical HPV infection. TCRdb's copy holds only in-frame clones and misses some; the assay was immunoSEQ multiplex PCR. The sample shows 46,000 or so clones, and roughly 35% sits with its ten largest clones. The sequenced sample consisted of blood buffy coat. The origin of the receptors is a woman aged 18-70 years with a cervical HPV16 infection that either progressed to CIN3+ or cleared (not recorded which).

Regarding this clone: The CDR3 end falls 3 residues outside the read, so it is completed with the germline J gene. The V gene is TRBV7-3, the J gene TRBJ2-7; 7 bases map to TRBD2. CDR1 and CDR2 (germline): SGHTA, FQGTGA. The CDR3 has 15 residues. With V trimmed by 3 bases and J by 3 bases, 8 bases remained unmatched. CDR3 bases read: TGTGCCAGCAGCTTGGGATCTAGCGGAAACTACGAG. Its protein is CASSLGSSGNYE. The complete CDR3 protein is CASSLGSSGNYEQYF.

Concerning this clone: Read data end 3 residues before the CDR3 end; the end is taken from the germline J gene. The chain carries TRBV5-1 and TRBJ2-6, with 10 nucleotides matching TRBD1. Trimming cost V 9 bases and J 0 bases; bases outside gene matches: 3. The CDR3 runs to 15 residues. Germline V gives CDR1 SGHRS, CDR2 YFSETQ. The covered CDR3 bases are TGCGCCACCGGGACAGGGGCCTCTGGGGCCAACGTC. Translating gives CATGTGASGANV. The complete CDR3 reads CATGTGASGANVLTF.

As concerns this clone: The read halts 3 residues ahead of the CDR3 end, with the missing end drawn from the germline J gene. V and J are TRBV7-9 and TRBJ2-1; the match to TRBD2 covers 10 bases. CDR1 is SEHNR and CDR2 is FQNEAQ in the germline V gene (reference sequence). The CDR3 is made up of 14 amino acids. V lost 5 bases and J lost 8; bases outside the gene matches: 6. CDR3: CASSPFGLADEQFF. The sequenced part of the CDR3 DNA is TGTGCCAGCAGCCCATTTGGACTAGCGGATGAG.

About this clone itself: The observed sequence ends 3 residues before the CDR3 terminus, with the missing tail filled in from the germline J gene. The chain joins TRBV5-6 to TRBJ1-4; unclear D gene. Germline V CDR1 and CDR2: SGHDT, YYEEEE. Trimming pared 2 bases from V and 5 bases from J, leaving 7 bases between. The CDR3 is 13 amino acids. This CDR3 reads CASSFFGNEKLFF. CDR3 DNA (partial): TGTGCCAGCAGCTTTTTCGGGAATGAAAAA. Full variable domain (remainder filled in from reference TRBV5-6 and TRBJ1-4): DAGVTQSPTHLIKTRGQQVTLRCSPKSGHDTVSWYQQALGQGPQFIFQYYEEEERQRGNFPDRFSGHQFPNYSSELNVNALLLGDSALYLCASSFFGNEKLFFGSGTQLSVL.

Points on this clone: Read coverage stops 3 residues before the CDR3 terminus; the germline J gene supplies the remainder. The V call is TRBV2, the J call TRBJ2-5, with TRBD1 matching 9 bases. Trimming cost V 11 bases and J 4 bases; bases outside gene matches: 17. The germline CDR1 and CDR2 sequences are SNHLY and FYNNEI. The CDR3 contains 16 residues. CDR3 bases read: TGTGCCGCCGCATCATTTGGACAGGGGAGATCAGAGACC. As protein: CAAASFGQGRSET. The whole CDR3 protein is CAAASFGQGRSETQYF.

Comments on this clone: The CDR3 extends 3 residues past the end of the read, so its final part is completed from the germline J gene. The chain has TRBV19 and TRBJ1-1; 7 bases are shared with TRBD1. Germline values: CDR1 LNHDA, CDR2 SQIVND (reference sequence). The CDR3 runs 15 residues. After removal of 1 base from V and 5 bases from J, the junction contained 7 bases not matched to a gene. The sequenced CDR3 bases are TGTGCCAGTAGTATAGGAGAGGGGGCGCGTACTGAA. This sequence encodes CASSIGEGARTE. The entire CDR3 sequence reads CASSIGEGARTEAFF. The complete variable domain, with remaining parts taken from reference TRBV19 and TRBJ1-1, reads DGGITQSPKYLFRKEGQNVTLSCEQNLNHDAMYWYRQDPGQGLRLIYYSQIVNDFQKGDIAEGYSVSREKKESFPLTVTSAQKNPTAFYLCASSIGEGARTEAFFGQGTRLTVV.

Of note for this clone: The read halts 3 residues ahead of the CDR3 end, with the missing end drawn from the germline J gene. This chain uses TRBV30 with TRBJ2-3; TRBD2 agrees at 10 bases. V lost 5 bases, J lost 2 bases, and 7 bases stayed unmatched. The germline V gene has CDR1 GTSNPN and CDR2 SVGIG (reference sequence). The CDR3 is 15 amino acids. Here the CDR3 reads CAWHALAGVTDTQYF. The CDR3 bases that were read are TGTGCCTGGCACGCGCTAGCGGGAGTCACAGATACG.

Concerning this clone: The read terminates 3 residues before the CDR3 end, so the remaining end is supplied by the germline J gene. The chain joins TRBV7-2 to TRBJ1-5, with 12 bases aligning to TRBD1. J lost 7 bases, V lost 4 bases, and 5 bases had no gene match. Germline V gene data show CDR1 as SGHTA and CDR2 as FQGNSA. This CDR3 is 15 amino acids long. The sequenced CDR3 bases are TGTGCCAGCAGCTGGGGACAGGGGGCGAACCAGCCC. It is translated as CASSWGQGANQP. The CDR3 in full is CASSWGQGANQPQHF.

A word on this clone: The sequenced fragment ends 3 residues before the CDR3 boundary, so the rest is inferred from the germline J gene. V gene TRBV2 combines with J gene TRBJ2-1, with TRBD2 matching 12 bases. With V trimmed by 8 bases and J by 8 bases, 1 base remained unmatched. The CDR3 is 12 residues long. Per the germline V gene, CDR1 is SNHLY and CDR2 is FYNNEI. CDR3 bases read: TGTGCCAGCCTAGCGGGAGGGGATGAG. Encoded protein: CASLAGGDE. The complete CDR3 reads CASLAGGDEQFF.

Points on this clone: The read comes to an end 3 residues before the CDR3 does, leaving the germline J gene to fill in the end. This chain joins TRBV5-1 and TRBJ2-1; 10 bases match TRBD2. Unmatched junction bases numbered 6, after V lost 1 base and J lost 2 bases. This CDR3 comprises 17 residues. Germline assignment: CDR1 SGHRS and CDR2 YFSETQ. CDR3 in amino acids: CASSLHGSGGAYNEQFF. The sequenced CDR3 bases are TGCGCCAGCAGCTTGCACGGCAGCGGGGGGGCCTACAATGAG.

A word on this clone: Read data end 3 residues before the CDR3 end; the end is taken from the germline J gene. The rearrangement joins TRBV6-1 to TRBJ1-4; D gene unclear. Germline values: CDR1 MNHNS, CDR2 SASEGT. Trimming removed 4 bases at V and 4 bases at J, with 10 bases between. There are 14 residues in the CDR3. CDR3 sequence reads: CASSVAGFNEKLFF. The part of the CDR3 DNA that was read is TGTGCCAGCAGTGTTGCAGGTTTTAATGAAAAA.

As to this clone: The observed sequence ends 3 residues before the CDR3 terminus, with the missing tail filled in from the germline J gene. This sequence joins TRBV5-1 and TRBJ2-2, with TRBD1 matching 8 bases. The CDR3 consists of 14 residues. CDR1 and CDR2 from the germline V gene are SGHRS and YFSETQ. The part of the CDR3 DNA that was read is TGCGCCAGCAGCCGGACAGGGAAAGATTCACCG. This encodes CASSRTGKDSP. The full CDR3 protein reads CASSRTGKDSPLFF.

For this clone: The read halts 3 residues ahead of the CDR3 end, with the missing end drawn from the germline J gene. The chain couples TRBV6-4 to TRBJ2-3; tentatively, D is TRBD2 (6 bases). This CDR3 has 15 residues. V was pared by 0 bases and J by 1 base, with 8 bases between. Germline CDR1 is MRHNA and CDR2 is SNTAGT. CDR3: CASSDSLAGTDTQYF. CDR3 bases read: TGTGCCAGCAGTGACTCACTAGCCGGCACAGATACG.

Incomplete CDR3 DNA: TGTGCCTGTACTTGGGTGGATGGGGCCAACGTG. As protein: CACTWVDGANV. From start to end, the CDR3 is CACTWVDGANVLFF. This sequence joins TRBV30 and TRBJ2-2; a possible D gene is TRBD1 (5 bases). The observed sequence ends 3 residues before the CDR3 terminus, with the missing tail filled in from the germline J gene. Germline loops: CDR1 GTSNPN, CDR2 SVGIG (reference sequence). This CDR3 has 14 amino acids.